The entry below gives a single T cell receptor beta chain sequence along with its context. The data were obtained in a study of T-cell reconstitution after alpha-beta-depleted transplantation in children. For TCRbeta, the library was prepared with unique molecular identifiers. TCRdb itself ran the PCR reads through MiXCR, one entry per CDR3 protein. This sample yields about 980,000 distinct CDR3 sequences, of which about 29% are seen a single time; over 25% belongs to the top ten. J lost 7 bases, V lost 1 base, and 7 bases had no gene match. The CDR3 contains 16 residues. Germline lookup yields CDR1 SGHRS and CDR2 YFSETQ.

The chain links TRBV5-1 to TRBJ2-1, with 11 bases matching TRBD2. The material sequenced was PBMCs, mostly from graft donor cells, taken 360 days after TCRalphabeta/CD19-depleted stem cell transplant. This sequence originates from a boy under two years old who had a stem cell transplant for SCID, so the T cells may come from the graft donor. CDR3 residues: CASSLLSGGAWNEQFF. Written as DNA, the CDR3 is TGCGCCAGCAGCTTGCTTAGCGGGGGGGCCTGGAATGAGCAGTTCTTC.